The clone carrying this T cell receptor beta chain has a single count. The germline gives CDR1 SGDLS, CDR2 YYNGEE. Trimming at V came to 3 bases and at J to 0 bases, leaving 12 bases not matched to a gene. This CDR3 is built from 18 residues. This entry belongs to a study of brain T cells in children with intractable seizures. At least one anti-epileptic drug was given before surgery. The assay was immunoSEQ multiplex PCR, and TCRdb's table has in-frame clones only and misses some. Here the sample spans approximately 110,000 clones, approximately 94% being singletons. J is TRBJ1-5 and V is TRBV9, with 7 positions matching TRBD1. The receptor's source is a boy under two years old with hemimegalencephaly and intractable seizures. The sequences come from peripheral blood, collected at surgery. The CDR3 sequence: CASSGGTVFYHSNQPQHF. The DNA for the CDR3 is TGTGCCAGCAGCGGGGGGACAGTATTTTACCATAGCAATCAGCCCCAGCATTTT.